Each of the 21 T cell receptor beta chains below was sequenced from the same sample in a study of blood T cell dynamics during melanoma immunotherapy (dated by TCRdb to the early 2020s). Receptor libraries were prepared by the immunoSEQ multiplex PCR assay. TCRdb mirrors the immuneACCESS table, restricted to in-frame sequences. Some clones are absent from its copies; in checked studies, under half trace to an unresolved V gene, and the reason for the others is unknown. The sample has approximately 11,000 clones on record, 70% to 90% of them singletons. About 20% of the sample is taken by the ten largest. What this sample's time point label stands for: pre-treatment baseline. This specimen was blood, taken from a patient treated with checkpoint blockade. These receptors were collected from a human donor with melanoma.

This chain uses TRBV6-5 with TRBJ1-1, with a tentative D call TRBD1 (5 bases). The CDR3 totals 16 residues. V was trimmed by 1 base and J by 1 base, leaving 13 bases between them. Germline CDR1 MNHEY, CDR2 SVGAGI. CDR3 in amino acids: CASSYLSGAENTEAFF. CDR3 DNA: TGTGCCAGCAGTTACTTATCCGGGGCTGAGAACACTGAAGCTTTCTTT.

The CDR3 sequence is CASSDTTGTNQPQHF. The CDR3 coding sequence is TGTGCCAGCAGTGACACCACAGGGACGAATCAGCCCCAGCATTTT. V usage is TRBV25-1 and J usage is TRBJ1-5, with D possibly TRBD1 on 6 matching bases. V was cut by 3 bases and J by 4 bases, with 13 bases left in between. There are 15 residues in the CDR3. Germline lookup yields CDR1 MGHDK and CDR2 SYGVNS.

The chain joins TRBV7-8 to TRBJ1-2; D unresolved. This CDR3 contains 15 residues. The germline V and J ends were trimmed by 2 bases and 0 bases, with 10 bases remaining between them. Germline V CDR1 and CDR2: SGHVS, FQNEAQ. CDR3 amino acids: CASSLRELSNYGYTF. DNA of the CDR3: TGTGCCAGCAGCTTACGGGAACTTTCTAACTATGGCTACACCTTC.

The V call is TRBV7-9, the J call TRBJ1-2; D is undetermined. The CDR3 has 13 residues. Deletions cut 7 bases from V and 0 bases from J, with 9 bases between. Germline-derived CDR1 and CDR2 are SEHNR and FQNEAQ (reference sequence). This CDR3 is CASTTQTNYGYTF. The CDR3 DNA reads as TGTGCCAGCACCACTCAGACTAACTATGGCTACACCTTC.

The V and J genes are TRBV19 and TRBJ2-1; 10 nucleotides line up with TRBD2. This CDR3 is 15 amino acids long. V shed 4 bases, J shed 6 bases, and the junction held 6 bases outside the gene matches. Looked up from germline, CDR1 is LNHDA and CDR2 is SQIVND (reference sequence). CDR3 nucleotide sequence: TGTGCCAGTAGTAGCCGACTAGCGGGCGGCAATGAGCAGTTCTTC. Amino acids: CASSSRLAGGNEQFF.

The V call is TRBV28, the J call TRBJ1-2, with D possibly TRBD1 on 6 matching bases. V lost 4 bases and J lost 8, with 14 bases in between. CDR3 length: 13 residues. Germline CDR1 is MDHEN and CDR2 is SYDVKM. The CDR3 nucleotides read TGTGCCAGCAGTTACCAGGGGATGGAGGGCTACACCTTC. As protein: CASSYQGMEGYTF.

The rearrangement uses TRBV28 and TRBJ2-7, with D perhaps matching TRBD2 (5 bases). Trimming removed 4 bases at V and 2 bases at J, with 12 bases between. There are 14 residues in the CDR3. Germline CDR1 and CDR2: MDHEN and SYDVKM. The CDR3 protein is CASSSEGRTYEQYF. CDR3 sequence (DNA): TGTGCCAGCAGTTCCGAGGGCCGCACCTACGAGCAGTACTTC.

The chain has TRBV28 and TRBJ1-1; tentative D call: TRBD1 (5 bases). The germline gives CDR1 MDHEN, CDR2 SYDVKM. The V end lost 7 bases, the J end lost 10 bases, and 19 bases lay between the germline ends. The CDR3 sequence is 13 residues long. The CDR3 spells CASIPGRGLGAFF. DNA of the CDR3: TGTGCCAGCATACCGGGACGTGGTCTCGGAGCTTTCTTT.

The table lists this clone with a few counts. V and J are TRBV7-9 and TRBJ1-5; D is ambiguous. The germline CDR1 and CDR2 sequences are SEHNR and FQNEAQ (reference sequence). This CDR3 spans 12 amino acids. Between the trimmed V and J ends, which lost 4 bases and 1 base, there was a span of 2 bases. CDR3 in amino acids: CASSYSNQPQHF. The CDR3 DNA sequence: TGTGCCAGCAGCTACAGCAATCAGCCCCAGCATTTT.

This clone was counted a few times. CDR3 protein: CASSLTTGLGNQPQHF. CDR3 DNA: TGTGCCAGCTCACTCACGACAGGGTTGGGCAATCAGCCCCAGCATTTT. This rearrangement joins TRBV18 to TRBJ1-5; the match to TRBD1 covers 7 bases. The CDR3 has 16 amino acids. The germline V gene encodes CDR1 KGHSH and CDR2 LQKENI. Trimming took 4 bases from V and 2 from J; bases not matched to a gene: 8. Filled out from reference TRBV18 and TRBJ1-5, the complete variable domain reads NAGVMQNPRHLVRRRGQEARLRCSPMKGHSHVYWYRQLPEEGLKFMVYLQKENIIDESGMPKERFSAEFPKEGPSILRIQQVVRGDSAAYFCASSLTTGLGNQPQHFGDGTRLSIL.

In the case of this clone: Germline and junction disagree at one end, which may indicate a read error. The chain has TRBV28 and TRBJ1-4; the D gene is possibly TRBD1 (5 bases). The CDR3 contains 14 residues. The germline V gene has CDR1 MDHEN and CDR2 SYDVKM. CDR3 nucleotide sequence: TGTACCAGCAGTTTGGGAGCGGGGCTTGAAAAACTGTTTTTT. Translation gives CTSSLGAGLEKLFF.

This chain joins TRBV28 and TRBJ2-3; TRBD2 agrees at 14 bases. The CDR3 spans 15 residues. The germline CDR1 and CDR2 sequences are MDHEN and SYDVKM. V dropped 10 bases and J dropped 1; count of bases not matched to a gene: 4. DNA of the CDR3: TGTGCCACGACTAGCGGGGGGGCCGGCACAGATACGCAGTATTTT. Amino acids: CATTSGGAGTDTQYF.

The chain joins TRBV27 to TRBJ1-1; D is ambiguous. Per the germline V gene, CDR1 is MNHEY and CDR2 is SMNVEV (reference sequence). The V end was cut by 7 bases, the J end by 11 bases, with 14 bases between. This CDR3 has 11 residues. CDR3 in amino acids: CASTNRFQAFF. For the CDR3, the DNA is TGTGCCAGCACCAACCGGTTTCAGGCTTTCTTT.

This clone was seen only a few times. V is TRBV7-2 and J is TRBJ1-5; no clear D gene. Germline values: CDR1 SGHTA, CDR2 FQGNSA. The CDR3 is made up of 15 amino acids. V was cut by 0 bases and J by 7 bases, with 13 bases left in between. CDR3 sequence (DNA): TGTGCCAGCAGCTTAGCGCACGGGGAGGGACAGCCCCAGCATTTT. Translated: CASSLAHGEGQPQHF. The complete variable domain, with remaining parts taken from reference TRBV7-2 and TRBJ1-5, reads GAGVSQSPSNKVTEKGKDVELRCDPISGHTALYWYRQSLGQGLEFLIYFQGNSAPDKSGLPSDRFSAERTGGSVSTLTIQRTQQEDSAVYLCASSLAHGEGQPQHFGDGTRLSIL.

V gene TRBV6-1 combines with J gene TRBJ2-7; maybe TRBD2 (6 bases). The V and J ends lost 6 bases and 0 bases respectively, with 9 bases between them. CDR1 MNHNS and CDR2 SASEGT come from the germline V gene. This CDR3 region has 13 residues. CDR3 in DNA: TGTGCCAGCAGGGTGGACTACTCCTACGAGCAGTACTTC. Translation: CASRVDYSYEQYF.

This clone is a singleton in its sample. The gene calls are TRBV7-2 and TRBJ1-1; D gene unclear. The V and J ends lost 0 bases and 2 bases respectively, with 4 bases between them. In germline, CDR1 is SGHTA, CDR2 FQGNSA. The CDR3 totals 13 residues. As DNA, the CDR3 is TGTGCCAGCAGCTTAGCGGAAAACACTGAAGCTTTCTTT. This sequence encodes CASSLAENTEAFF. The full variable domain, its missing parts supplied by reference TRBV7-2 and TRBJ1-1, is GAGVSQSPSNKVTEKGKDVELRCDPISGHTALYWYRQSLGQGLEFLIYFQGNSAPDKSGLPSDRFSAERTGGSVSTLTIQRTQQEDSAVYLCASSLAENTEAFFGQGTRLTVV.

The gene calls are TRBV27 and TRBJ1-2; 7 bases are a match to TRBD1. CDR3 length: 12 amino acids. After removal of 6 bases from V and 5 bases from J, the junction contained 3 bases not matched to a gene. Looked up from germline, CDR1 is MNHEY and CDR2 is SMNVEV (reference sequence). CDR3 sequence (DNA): TGTGCCAGCAGCCCCAGGGGGTATGGCTACACCTTC. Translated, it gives CASSPRGYGYTF.

In DNA form, the CDR3 reads TGTGCCAGCAGATTAGAGGGGGGGAGGAATAGCAATCAGCCCCAGCATTTT. It encodes CASRLEGGRNSNQPQHF. The chain has TRBV27 and TRBJ1-5, with a tentative D call TRBD1 (6 bases). The CDR3 is made up of 17 amino acids. Germline-derived CDR1 and CDR2 are MNHEY and SMNVEV (reference sequence). V was trimmed by 6 bases and J by 0 bases, leaving 18 bases between them.

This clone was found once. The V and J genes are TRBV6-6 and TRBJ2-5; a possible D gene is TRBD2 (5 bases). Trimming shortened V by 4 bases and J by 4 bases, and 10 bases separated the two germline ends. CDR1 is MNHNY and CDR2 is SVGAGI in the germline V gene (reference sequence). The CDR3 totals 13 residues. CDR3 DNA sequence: TGTGCCAGCAGTTTAGCGAAGGGAGAGACCCAGTACTTC. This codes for CASSLAKGETQYF.

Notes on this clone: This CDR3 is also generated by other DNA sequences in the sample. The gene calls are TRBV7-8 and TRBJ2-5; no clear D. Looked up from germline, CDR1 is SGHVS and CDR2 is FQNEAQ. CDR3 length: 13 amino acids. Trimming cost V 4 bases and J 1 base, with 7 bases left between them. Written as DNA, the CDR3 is TGTGCCAGCAGCTCTAGGACCCAAGAGACCCAGTACTTC. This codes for CASSSRTQETQYF.

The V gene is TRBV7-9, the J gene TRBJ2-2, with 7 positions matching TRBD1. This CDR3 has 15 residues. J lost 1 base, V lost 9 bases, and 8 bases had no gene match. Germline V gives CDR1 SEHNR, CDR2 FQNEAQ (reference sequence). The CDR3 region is CASSLGDRNTGELFF. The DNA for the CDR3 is TGTGCCAGTTCCCTAGGGGACAGGAACACCGGGGAGCTGTTTTTT.